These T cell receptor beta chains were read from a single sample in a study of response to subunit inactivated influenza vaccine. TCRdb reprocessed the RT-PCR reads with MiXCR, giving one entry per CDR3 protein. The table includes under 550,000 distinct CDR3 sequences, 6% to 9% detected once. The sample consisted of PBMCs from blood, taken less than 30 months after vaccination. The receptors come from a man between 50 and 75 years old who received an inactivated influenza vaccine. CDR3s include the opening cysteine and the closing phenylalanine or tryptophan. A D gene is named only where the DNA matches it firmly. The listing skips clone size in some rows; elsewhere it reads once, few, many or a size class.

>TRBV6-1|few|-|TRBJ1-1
CASGRSGNLRAGAFF
TGTGCCAGCGGTCGATCTGGGAACCTTCGGGCTGGAGCTTTCTTT
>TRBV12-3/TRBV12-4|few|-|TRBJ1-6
CASSSGTAHHF
TGTGCCAGCAGCTCCGGGACGGCGCATCACTTT
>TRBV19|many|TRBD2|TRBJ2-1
CASSIGLAGAGGSYNEQFF
TGTGCCAGTAGTATTGGACTAGCGGGGGCGGGGGGCTCCTACAATGAGCAGTTCTTC
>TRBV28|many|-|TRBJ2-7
CASSLFGNDGSYEQYF
TGTGCCAGCAGTTTATTTGGTAATGACGGTTCCTACGAGCAGTACTTC
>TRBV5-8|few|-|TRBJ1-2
CASSLLEGNGYTF
TGTGCCAGCAGCTTGTTGGAGGGAAATGGCTACACCTTC
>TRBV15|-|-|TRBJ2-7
CATSRAGTLSYEQYF
TGTGCCACCAGCAGAGCTGGGACGCTCTCCTACGAGCAGTACTTC
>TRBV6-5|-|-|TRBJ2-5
CASSYSPRETQYF
TGTGCCAGCAGTTACTCCCCTCGGGAGACCCAGTACTTC
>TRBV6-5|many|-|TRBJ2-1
CASSRRDNEQFF
TGTGCCAGCAGCCGCCGGGACAATGAGCAGTTCTTC
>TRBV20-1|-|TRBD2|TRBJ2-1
CSARTLAGSSYNEQFF
TGCAGTGCTAGGACTCTAGCGGGGAGCTCCTACAATGAGCAGTTCTTC
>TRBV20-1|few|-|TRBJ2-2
CSARPSTRSGTGELFF
TGCAGTGCTCGACCAAGTACCCGGTCGGGTACCGGGGAGCTGTTTTTT
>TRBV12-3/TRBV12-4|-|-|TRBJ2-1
CASSPRDRQLWGEQFF
TGTGCCAGCAGCCCTCGGGACCGACAGCTTTGGGGTGAGCAGTTCTTC
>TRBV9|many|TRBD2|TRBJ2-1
CASSVGQAGVVYNEQFF
TGTGCCAGCAGCGTAGGCCAAGCGGGAGTGGTCTACAATGAGCAGTTCTTC
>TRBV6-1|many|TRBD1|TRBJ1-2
CASRRGLGTDYGYTF
TGTGCCAGCAGACGTGGGTTGGGGACAGACTATGGCTACACCTTC
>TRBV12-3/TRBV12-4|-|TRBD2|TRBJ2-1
CASQLAGVRWEQFF
TGTGCCAGCCAACTAGCGGGGGTGCGGTGGGAGCAGTTCTTC
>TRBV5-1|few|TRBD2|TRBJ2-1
CASSLAGLAADNEQFF
TGCGCCAGCAGCTTGGCCGGGCTAGCGGCGGACAATGAGCAGTTCTTC
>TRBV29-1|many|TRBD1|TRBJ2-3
CSVLNRGTDTQYF
TGCAGCGTCCTAAACAGGGGAACAGATACGCAGTATTTT
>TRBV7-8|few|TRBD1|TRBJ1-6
CASSEGTGGNSPLHF
TGTGCCAGCAGCGAAGGGACAGGGGGTAATTCACCCCTCCACTTT
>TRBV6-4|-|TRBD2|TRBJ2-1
CASSDSGLVNEQFF
TGTGCCAGCAGTGACTCGGGACTAGTAAATGAGCAGTTCTTC
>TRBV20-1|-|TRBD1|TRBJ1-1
CSANRDRESEAFF
TGCAGTGCCAACCGGGACAGGGAATCTGAAGCTTTCTTT
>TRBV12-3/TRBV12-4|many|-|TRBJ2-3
CASSLNVGASDTQYF
TGTGCCAGCAGCCTCAATGTAGGGGCCTCGGATACGCAGTATTTT
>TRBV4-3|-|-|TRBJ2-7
CASSQEDLGYEQYF
TGCGCCAGCAGCCAAGAAGATTTGGGCTACGAGCAGTACTTC
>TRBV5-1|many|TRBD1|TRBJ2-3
CASSPTGRGTDTQYF
TGCGCCAGCAGCCCGACAGGGCGGGGCACAGATACGCAGTATTTT
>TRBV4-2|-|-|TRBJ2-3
CASSQDNSDTQYF
TGTGCCAGCAGCCAAGACAACTCAGATACGCAGTATTTT
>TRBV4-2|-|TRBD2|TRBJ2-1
CASSLGLAGGVGVNEQFF
TGTGCCAGCAGCCTGGGACTAGCGGGCGGGGTAGGGGTCAATGAGCAGTTCTTC
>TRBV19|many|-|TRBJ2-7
CASSITATSYEQYF
TGTGCCAGTAGTATCACGGCGACCTCCTACGAGCAGTACTTC
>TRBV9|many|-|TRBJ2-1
CASSVAGAGRSYNEQFF
TGTGCCAGCAGCGTAGCTGGGGCAGGGCGTTCGTACAATGAGCAGTTCTTC
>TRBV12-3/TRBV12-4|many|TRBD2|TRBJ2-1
CASSTGTSEFF
TGTGCCAGCAGTACCGGGACTAGCGAGTTCTTC
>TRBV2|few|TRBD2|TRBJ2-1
CASSATSGWIGEQFF
TGTGCCAGCAGTGCGACTAGCGGGTGGATTGGGGAGCAGTTCTTC
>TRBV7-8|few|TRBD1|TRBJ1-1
CASSLVPLTGHMNTEAFF
TGTGCCAGCAGCTTAGTTCCCCTGACAGGGCACATGAACACTGAAGCTTTCTTT
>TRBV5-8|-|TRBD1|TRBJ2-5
CASSTATGGGGKTQYF
TGTGCCAGCAGCACCGCAACAGGGGGCGGTGGAAAGACCCAGTACTTC
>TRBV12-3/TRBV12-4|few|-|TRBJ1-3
CAIHPRQGNTIYF
TGTGCCATTCACCCCCGACAGGGAAACACCATATATTTT
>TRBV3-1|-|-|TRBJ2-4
CASSQAGGLIANIQYF
TGTGCCAGCAGCCAAGCGGGTGGGCTAATTGCAAACATTCAGTACTTC